One and the same sample provided the 30 T cell receptor beta chains below, sequenced in a study of blood T cell repertoires in COVID-19. The data were produced by immunoSEQ multiplex PCR, yet TCRdb's version contains in-frame clones alone and is incomplete. Of about 170,000 clones in the sample, about four fifths were seen once. Sequencing input: peripheral blood. All receptors come from a human donor with acute or convalescent COVID-19. The donor label of this sample is uncertain.

The chain employs TRBV25-1 and TRBJ2-3; TRBD1 agrees at 11 bases. Germline CDR1 and CDR2: MGHDK and SYGVNS. This CDR3 spans 16 amino acids. After removal of 2 bases from V and 7 bases from J, the junction contained 8 bases not matched to a gene. In DNA, the CDR3 is TGTGCCAGCAGTGAACCCGGACAGGGGGCGATCAATACGCAGTATTTT. It is translated as CASSEPGQGAINTQYF.

The rearrangement joins TRBV11-2 to TRBJ2-1; 8 positions match TRBD1. V shed 2 bases and J 8 bases; nucleotides not matched to a gene: 11. Germline CDR1 and CDR2: SGHAT and FQNNGV. CDR3 length: 16 residues. The CDR3 protein is CASSLNPGQGGHEQFF. CDR3 in DNA: TGTGCCAGCAGCTTAAACCCTGGACAGGGCGGTCATGAGCAGTTCTTC.

V gene TRBV10-1 combines with J gene TRBJ1-2, with D perhaps TRBD1 (6 bases). The V and J ends lost 8 bases and 2 bases respectively, with 12 bases between them. CDR3 length equals 13 residues. CDR1 and CDR2 from the germline V gene are WNHNN and SYGVQD (reference sequence). Here the CDR3 DNA reads TGCGCCAGCGTTGGACAGTCCAACTATGGCTACACCTTC. Encoded protein: CASVGQSNYGYTF.

V usage is TRBV5-1 and J usage is TRBJ2-1, with TRBD1 as a possible D gene (6 bases). Trimming cost V 0 bases and J 1 base, with 8 bases left between them. The CDR3 is 15 residues long. Per the germline V gene, CDR1 is SGHRS and CDR2 is YFSETQ. CDR3 bases: TGCGCCAGCAGCTTGGCTCAGGGGTCCTACAATGAGCAGTTCTTC. It encodes CASSLAQGSYNEQFF. Drawing the rest from reference TRBV5-1 and TRBJ2-1, the complete variable domain is KAGVTQTPRYLIKTRGQQVTLSCSPISGHRSVSWYQQTPGQGLQFLFEYFSETQRNKGNFPGRFSGRQFSNSRSEMNVSTLELGDSALYLCASSLAQGSYNEQFFGPGTRLTVL.

V is TRBV7-9 and J is TRBJ1-3; D is unresolved. CDR3 length equals 13 residues. Germline CDR1 and CDR2: SEHNR and FQNEAQ (reference sequence). Trimming left V 0 bases short and J 3 bases short, with 3 bases between. The CDR3 DNA reads as TGTGCCAGCAGCTTAGCGAGTGGAAACACCATATATTTT. Amino acids: CASSLASGNTIYF.

The rearrangement uses TRBV4-1 and TRBJ2-3; 9 nucleotides match TRBD2. The length of the CDR3 is 15 residues. The V gene's germline CDR1 is MGHRA and CDR2 YSYEKL. Germline trimming cut 3 bases from V and 5 bases from J; bases unmatched to any gene: 6. The CDR3 loop reads CASSQGLAGGDTQYF. In DNA, the CDR3 is TGCGCCAGCAGCCAGGGACTAGCTGGGGGAGATACGCAGTATTTT.

The gene calls are TRBV18 and TRBJ1-1; 9 positions agree with TRBD1. The V gene's germline CDR1 is KGHSH and CDR2 LQKENI. J lost 0 bases, V lost 0 bases, and 5 bases had no gene match. This CDR3 region has 17 residues. The CDR3 is CASSPPGTGSMNTEAFF. The CDR3 coding sequence is TGTGCCAGCTCACCACCGGGGACAGGGAGCATGAACACTGAAGCTTTCTTT.

V and J are TRBV29-1 and TRBJ2-3; the D gene is possibly TRBD1 (6 bases). Germline-derived CDR1 and CDR2 are SQVTM and ANQGSEA. V was trimmed by 6 bases and J by 0 bases, leaving 13 bases between them. This CDR3 is built from 14 residues. The CDR3, as DNA: TGCAGCGTACGGGACACCACTAGCACAGATACGCAGTATTTT. Residues: CSVRDTTSTDTQYF.

The chain combines TRBV7-8 with TRBJ1-1; D is perhaps TRBD1 (5 bases). The CDR3 length is 15 residues. V was cut by 3 bases and J by 8 bases, with 19 bases left in between. Looked up from germline, CDR1 is SGHVS and CDR2 is FQNEAQ. The CDR3 nucleotides are TGTGCCAGCAGCTTTTCGACGGGGGTCGGTAGGGAAGCTTTCTTT. Its translation is CASSFSTGVGREAFF.

In DNA, the CDR3 is TGTGCCAGCAGTCTTCCTAGCGGGTTCGCCACAGATACGCAGTATTTT. The encoded protein is CASSLPSGFATDTQYF. The chain combines TRBV6-6 with TRBJ2-3; 8 bases match TRBD2. The CDR3 is 16 amino acids. Germline V gives CDR1 MNHNY, CDR2 SVGAGI (reference sequence). V shed 5 bases, J shed 2 bases, and the junction held 9 bases outside the gene matches.

This clone was observed once. The chain combines TRBV3-1 (or the pseudogene TRBV3-2) with TRBJ2-7; D is possibly TRBD1 (7 bases). The CDR3 has 14 amino acids. Looked up from germline, CDR1 is LGHDT and CDR2 is YNNKEL (reference sequence). V was trimmed by 5 bases and J by 6 bases, leaving 17 bases between them. CDR3 coding DNA: TGTGCCAGCAGCTACCAGGGGGGCGCACGCGAGCAGTACTTC. Its protein product is CASSYQGGAREQYF.

The rearrangement links TRBV7-9 to TRBJ1-3; D may be TRBD1 (5 bases). The CDR3 loop spans 18 amino acids. CDR1 and CDR2 from the germline V gene are SEHNR and FQNEAQ (reference sequence). V shed 5 bases and J shed 0 bases, with 20 bases lying between them. Here the CDR3 reads CASSNQDGRAASGNTIYF. In DNA, the CDR3 is TGTGCCAGCAGCAACCAAGATGGCAGGGCGGCCTCTGGAAACACCATATATTTT.

This chain links TRBV6-1 with TRBJ2-5, with D tentatively TRBD2 (6 bases). The CDR3 is made up of 14 amino acids. Between the trimmed V and J ends, which lost 1 base and 5 bases, there was a span of 11 bases. Per germline, CDR1 MNHNS and CDR2 SASEGT. CDR3 residues: CASSEVGGWETQYF. The DNA for the CDR3 is TGTGCCAGCAGTGAAGTTGGAGGGTGGGAGACCCAGTACTTC.

In DNA form, the CDR3 reads TGTGCCAGCAGCCGGGGGCCCGAAAAACTGTTTTTT. It encodes CASSRGPEKLFF. This chain joins TRBV3-1 (or the pseudogene TRBV3-2) and TRBJ1-4, with a possible D match to TRBD1 (6 bases). CDR1 and CDR2 from the germline V gene are LGHDT and YNNKEL (reference sequence). With 4 bases removed from V and 8 bases from J, the gap between germline ends came to 8 bases. This CDR3 has 12 amino acids.

This chain joins TRBV9 and TRBJ2-3; D is perhaps TRBD1 (6 bases). V was pared by 0 bases and J by 8 bases, with 16 bases between. Germline-derived CDR1 and CDR2 are SGDLS and YYNGEE. The CDR3 extends over 15 amino acids. The CDR3 loop reads CASSVGLAEQGTQYF. The DNA of the CDR3 is TGTGCCAGCAGCGTAGGGCTAGCCGAACAGGGTACGCAGTATTTT.

The chain combines TRBV28 with TRBJ1-1, with D possibly TRBD1 on 6 matching bases. The CDR3 is 16 amino acids. Germline CDR1 is MDHEN and CDR2 is SYDVKM. V lost 2 bases, J lost 1 base, and 14 bases lay in between. The CDR3 DNA reads TGTGCCAGCAGTTTAAGCACAGGGTACGGGAACACTGAAGCTTTCTTT. Its protein is CASSLSTGYGNTEAFF. Using reference TRBV28 and TRBJ1-1 for the parts outside the CDR3, the full variable domain is DVKVTQSSRYLVKRTGEKVFLECVQDMDHENMFWYRQDPGLGLRLIYFSYDVKMKEKGDIPEGYSVSREKKERFSLILESASTNQTSMYLCASSLSTGYGNTEAFFGQGTRLTVV.

The rearrangement joins TRBV7-2 to TRBJ2-7; the match to TRBD2 covers 7 bases. Germline CDR1 and CDR2: SGHTA and FQGNSA. J gave up 1 base and V 7 bases, and 4 bases lay outside the gene matches. This CDR3 has 13 residues. In DNA, the CDR3 is TGTGCCAGCACGGGGCGGGAGTCCTACGAGCAGTACTTC. Translated: CASTGRESYEQYF.

The chain employs TRBV19 and TRBJ1-2; 7 bases fit TRBD1. V trimming: 5 bases; J trimming: 5 bases; junction bases outside the gene matches: 8. Germline CDR1 and CDR2: LNHDA and SQIVND (reference sequence). This CDR3 contains 14 residues. CDR3 sequence reads: CASSAQGRRYGYTF. In nucleotides, the CDR3 is TGTGCCAGTAGTGCACAGGGGCGAAGGTATGGCTACACCTTC. Supplemented by reference TRBV19 and TRBJ1-2, the full variable domain reads DGGITQSPKYLFRKEGQNVTLSCEQNLNHDAMYWYRQDPGQGLRLIYYSQIVNDFQKGDIAEGYSVSREKKESFPLTVTSAQKNPTAFYLCASSAQGRRYGYTFGSGTRLTVV.

The CDR3 is CASNEGGRRTDTQYF. DNA of the CDR3: TGTGCCAGTAACGAAGGCGGGAGAAGGACAGATACGCAGTATTTT. The gene calls are TRBV19 and TRBJ2-3; 7 bases are shared with TRBD2. V dropped 7 bases and J dropped 3; count of bases not matched to a gene: 10. CDR1 and CDR2 (germline): LNHDA, SQIVND (reference sequence). This CDR3 is built from 15 residues. The variable domain in full, completed from reference TRBV19 and TRBJ2-3, reads DGGITQSPKYLFRKEGQNVTLSCEQNLNHDAMYWYRQDPGQGLRLIYYSQIVNDFQKGDIAEGYSVSREKKESFPLTVTSAQKNPTAFYLCASNEGGRRTDTQYFGPGTRLTVL.

In its sample, this clone was seen a few times. V is TRBV18 and J is TRBJ1-3; D is unclear. CDR3 size: 17 residues. V was clipped by 1 base and J by 4 bases, with 17 bases between them. Germline V gives CDR1 KGHSH, CDR2 LQKENI. The CDR3 region is CASSPRPSPQLGNTIYF. The CDR3 nucleotides are TGTGCCAGCTCACCACGTCCGAGCCCTCAACTCGGAAACACCATATATTTT.

V gene TRBV7-6 combines with J gene TRBJ2-1, with 8 bases fitting TRBD2. After removal of 3 bases from V and 9 bases from J, the junction contained 4 bases not matched to a gene. The CDR3 is 13 residues long. The germline gives CDR1 SGHVS, CDR2 FNYEAQ. CDR3 residues: CASSFGREGEQFF. The CDR3 DNA reads as TGTGCCAGCAGCTTTGGACGGGAGGGTGAGCAGTTCTTC.

The rearrangement joins TRBV7-2 to TRBJ2-4; possibly TRBD1 for D (6 bases). Trimming shortened V by 0 bases and J by 5 bases, and 8 bases separated the two germline ends. CDR3 length: 14 residues. Germline V lookup: CDR1 SGHTA, CDR2 FQGNSA. The DNA for the CDR3 is TGTGCCAGCAGCTTAGCGACAGGCCAAAACATTCAGTACTTC. It translates to CASSLATGQNIQYF.

The CDR3 sequence: CASSESRGGPAFF. The CDR3 nucleotides read TGTGCCAGCAGTGAATCTAGGGGGGGGCCGGCTTTCTTT. The genes are TRBV25-1 and TRBJ1-1, with D tentatively TRBD1 (6 bases). The CDR3 runs to 13 residues. Germline values: CDR1 MGHDK, CDR2 SYGVNS. Trimming shortened V by 1 base and J by 11 bases, and 14 bases separated the two germline ends.

The chain combines TRBV28 with TRBJ2-7; 12 nucleotides align to TRBD1. V was pared by 6 bases and J by 5 bases, with 11 bases of the junction left unmatched. Per the germline V gene, CDR1 is MDHEN and CDR2 is SYDVKM. This CDR3 region has 16 residues. The CDR3 region is CASRSPSGTGGNEQYF. DNA of the CDR3: TGTGCCAGCAGGTCTCCCTCCGGGACAGGGGGCAACGAGCAGTACTTC.

The chain combines TRBV7-3 with TRBJ2-7; 10 bases match TRBD2. Germline-derived CDR1 and CDR2 are SGHTA and FQGTGA. CDR3 length: 16 residues. The V gene end was trimmed by 6 bases and the J gene end by 3 bases; junction bases not matched to a gene: 11. The CDR3 is CASRLEGTSGVYEQYF. As DNA, the CDR3 is TGTGCCAGCAGGTTGGAGGGAACTAGCGGGGTCTACGAGCAGTACTTC. The variable domain in full, with the rest retrieved from reference TRBV7-3 and TRBJ2-7, is GAGVSQTPSNKVTEKGKYVELRCDPISGHTALYWYRQSLGQGPEFLIYFQGTGAADDSGLPNDRFFAVRPEGSVSTLKIQRTERGDSAVYLCASRLEGTSGVYEQYFGPGTRLTVT.

The CDR3, as DNA: TGTGCCATCAGCACGAGGGACACCTTGAGTGGGAATGGCTACACCTTC. Translating gives CAISTRDTLSGNGYTF. The genes are TRBV10-3 and TRBJ1-2; tentative D call: TRBD1 (6 bases). The V and J ends lost 6 bases and 6 bases respectively, with 23 bases between them. The V gene's germline CDR1 is ENHRY and CDR2 SYGVKD. This CDR3 is 16 amino acids long.

This clone was counted once. The chain joins TRBV28 to TRBJ1-5; 12 bases fit TRBD1. The CDR3 has 16 residues. Looked up from germline, CDR1 is MDHEN and CDR2 is SYDVKM. Germline trimming cut 9 bases from V and 1 base from J; bases unmatched to any gene: 7. The CDR3 nucleotides are TGTGCCAGACCGGGACAGGGGGCTCGGAGCAATCAGCCCCAGCATTTT. Translation gives CARPGQGARSNQPQHF.

The chain employs TRBV5-1 and TRBJ2-3; 13 bases are shared with TRBD2. The length of the CDR3 is 16 residues. After removal of 4 bases from V and 5 bases from J, the junction contained 7 bases not matched to a gene. CDR1 and CDR2 (germline): SGHRS, YFSETQ. The CDR3: CASSRTSGSLGDTQYF. In DNA, the CDR3 is TGCGCCAGCAGCCGGACTAGCGGGAGTTTAGGAGATACGCAGTATTTT.

This clone occurred a few times. The chain links TRBV3-1 (or the pseudogene TRBV3-2) to TRBJ1-2, with TRBD1 matching 7 bases. V lost 5 bases to trimming and J lost 9 bases; unmatched junction nucleotides: 9. CDR1 LGHDT and CDR2 YNNKEL come from the germline V gene (reference sequence). The CDR3 is 13 residues long. CDR3 bases: TGTGCCAGCAGCTCCGGGACAGCCTCGAGCTACACCTTC. Translating gives CASSSGTASSYTF.

J is TRBJ2-7 and V is TRBV6-5, with TRBD2 matching over 7 bases. Per the germline V gene, CDR1 is MNHEY and CDR2 is SVGAGI. The CDR3 sequence is 15 residues long. V lost 8 bases and J lost 0; bases outside the gene matches: 10. The CDR3 nucleotides are TGTGCCAGCGGTTTGGCGGGGGAGTTCTCCTACGAGCAGTACTTC. Translating it yields CASGLAGEFSYEQYF.